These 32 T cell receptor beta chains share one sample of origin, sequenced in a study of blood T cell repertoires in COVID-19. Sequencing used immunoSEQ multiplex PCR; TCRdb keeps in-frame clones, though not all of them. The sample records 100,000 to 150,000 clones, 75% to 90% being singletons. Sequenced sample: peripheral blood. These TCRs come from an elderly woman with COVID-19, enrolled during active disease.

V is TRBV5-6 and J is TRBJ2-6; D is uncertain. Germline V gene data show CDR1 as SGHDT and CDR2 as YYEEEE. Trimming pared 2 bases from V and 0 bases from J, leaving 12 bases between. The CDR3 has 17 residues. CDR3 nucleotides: TGTGCCAGCAGCTTAGTACAGAAACTCTCTGGGGCCAACGTCCTGACTTTC. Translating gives CASSLVQKLSGANVLTF.

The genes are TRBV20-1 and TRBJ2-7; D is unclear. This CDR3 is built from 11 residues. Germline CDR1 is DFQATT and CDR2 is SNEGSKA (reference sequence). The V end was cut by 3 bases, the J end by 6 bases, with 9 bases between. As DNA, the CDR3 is TGCAGTGCTAGTCAAACTCGCGAGCAGTACTTC. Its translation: CSASQTREQYF.

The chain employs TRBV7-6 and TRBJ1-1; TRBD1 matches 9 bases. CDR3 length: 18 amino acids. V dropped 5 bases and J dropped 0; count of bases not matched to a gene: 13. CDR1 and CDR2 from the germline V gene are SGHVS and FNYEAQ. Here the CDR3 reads CASSPSVTGGYMNTEAFF. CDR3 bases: TGTGCCAGCAGCCCCTCCGTGACAGGGGGGTATATGAACACTGAAGCTTTCTTT.

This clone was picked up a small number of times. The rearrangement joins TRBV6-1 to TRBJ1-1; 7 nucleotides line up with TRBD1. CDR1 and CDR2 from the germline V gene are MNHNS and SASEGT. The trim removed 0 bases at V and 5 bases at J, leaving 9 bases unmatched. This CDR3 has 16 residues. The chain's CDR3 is CASSEAFDRVGTEAFF. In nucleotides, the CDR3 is TGTGCCAGCAGTGAAGCTTTCGACAGGGTGGGAACTGAAGCTTTCTTT.

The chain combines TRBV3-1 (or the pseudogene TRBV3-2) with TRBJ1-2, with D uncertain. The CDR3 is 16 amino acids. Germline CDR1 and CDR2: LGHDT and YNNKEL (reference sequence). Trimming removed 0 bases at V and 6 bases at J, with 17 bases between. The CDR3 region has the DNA TGTGCCAGCAGCCAAGATACGCGGGCTTTGGAGGATGGCTACACCTTC. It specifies CASSQDTRALEDGYTF.

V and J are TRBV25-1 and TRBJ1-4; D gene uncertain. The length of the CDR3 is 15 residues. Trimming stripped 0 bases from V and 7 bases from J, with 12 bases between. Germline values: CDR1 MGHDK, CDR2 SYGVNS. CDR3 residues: CASSEYDNGFEKLFF. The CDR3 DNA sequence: TGTGCCAGCAGTGAATACGACAACGGTTTTGAAAAACTGTTTTTT.

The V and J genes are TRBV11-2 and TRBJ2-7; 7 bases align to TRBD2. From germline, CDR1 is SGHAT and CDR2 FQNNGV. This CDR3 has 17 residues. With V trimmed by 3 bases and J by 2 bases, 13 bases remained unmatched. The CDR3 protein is CASSLVSFAAGAYEQYF. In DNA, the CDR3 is TGTGCCAGCAGCTTGGTTAGTTTCGCGGCGGGAGCCTACGAGCAGTACTTC.

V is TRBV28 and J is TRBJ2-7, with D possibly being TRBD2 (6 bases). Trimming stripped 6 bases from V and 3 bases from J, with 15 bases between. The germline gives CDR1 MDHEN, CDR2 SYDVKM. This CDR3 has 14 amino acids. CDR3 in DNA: TGTGCCAGCAGGAAAGCGGGCCCTCACTACGAGCAGTACTTC. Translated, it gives CASRKAGPHYEQYF.

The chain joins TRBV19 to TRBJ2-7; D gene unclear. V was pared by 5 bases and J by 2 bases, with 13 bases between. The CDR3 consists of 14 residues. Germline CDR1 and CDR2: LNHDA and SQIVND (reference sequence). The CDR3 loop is CASSSLASTYEQYF. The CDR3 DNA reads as TGTGCCAGTAGTTCGCTGGCTTCAACCTACGAGCAGTACTTC. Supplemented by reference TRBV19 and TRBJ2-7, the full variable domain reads DGGITQSPKYLFRKEGQNVTLSCEQNLNHDAMYWYRQDPGQGLRLIYYSQIVNDFQKGDIAEGYSVSREKKESFPLTVTSAQKNPTAFYLCASSSLASTYEQYFGPGTRLTVT.

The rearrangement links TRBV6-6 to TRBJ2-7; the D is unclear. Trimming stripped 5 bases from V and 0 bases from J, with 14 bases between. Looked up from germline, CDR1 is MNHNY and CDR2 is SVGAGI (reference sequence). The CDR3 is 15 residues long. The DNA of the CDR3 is TGTGCCAGCAGTGCAAGCAGGTTCTCCTCCTACGAGCAGTACTTC. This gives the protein CASSASRFSSYEQYF.

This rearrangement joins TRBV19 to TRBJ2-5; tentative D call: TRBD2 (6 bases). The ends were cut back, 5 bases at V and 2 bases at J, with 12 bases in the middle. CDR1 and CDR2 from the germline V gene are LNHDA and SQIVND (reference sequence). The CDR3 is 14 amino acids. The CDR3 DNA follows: TGTGCCAGTAGTCGTCCGGGACTTCAAGAGACCCAGTACTTC. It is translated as CASSRPGLQETQYF.

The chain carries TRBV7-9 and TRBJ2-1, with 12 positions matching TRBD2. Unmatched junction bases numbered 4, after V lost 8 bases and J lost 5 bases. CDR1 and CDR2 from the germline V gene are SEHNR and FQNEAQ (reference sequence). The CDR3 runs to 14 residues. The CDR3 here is CASCLAGGHNEQFF. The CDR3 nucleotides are TGTGCCAGCTGTCTAGCGGGAGGGCACAATGAGCAGTTCTTC.

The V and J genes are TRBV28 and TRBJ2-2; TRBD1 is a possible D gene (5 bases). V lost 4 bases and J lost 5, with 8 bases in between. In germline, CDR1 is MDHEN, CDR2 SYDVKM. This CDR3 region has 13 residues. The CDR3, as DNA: TGTGCCAGCAGTTCGACAGAGACCGGGGAGCTGTTTTTT. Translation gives CASSSTETGELFF.

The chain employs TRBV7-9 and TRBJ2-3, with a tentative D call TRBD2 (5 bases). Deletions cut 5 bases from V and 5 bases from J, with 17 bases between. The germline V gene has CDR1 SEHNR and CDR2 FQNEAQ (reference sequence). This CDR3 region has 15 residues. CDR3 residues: CASSPARAAGDTQYF. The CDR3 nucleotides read TGTGCCAGCAGCCCAGCGAGGGCGGCGGGAGATACGCAGTATTTT.

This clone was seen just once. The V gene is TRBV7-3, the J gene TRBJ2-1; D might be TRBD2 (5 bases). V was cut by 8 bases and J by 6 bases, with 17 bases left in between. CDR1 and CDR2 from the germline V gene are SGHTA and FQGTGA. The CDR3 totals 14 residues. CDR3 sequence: CASRSSRGSNEQFF. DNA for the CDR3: TGTGCCAGCCGGAGTTCACGGGGTAGCAATGAGCAGTTCTTC.

Here the CDR3 reads CASSLTETSIDEQFF. The CDR3 nucleotides are TGTGCCAGCAGCTTAACCGAGACTAGTATCGATGAGCAGTTCTTC. The V gene is TRBV7-3, the J gene TRBJ2-1, with D perhaps TRBD2 (6 bases). The CDR3 runs to 15 residues. V lost 0 bases to trimming and J lost 8 bases, with 14 bases between them. Germline lookup yields CDR1 SGHTA and CDR2 FQGTGA.

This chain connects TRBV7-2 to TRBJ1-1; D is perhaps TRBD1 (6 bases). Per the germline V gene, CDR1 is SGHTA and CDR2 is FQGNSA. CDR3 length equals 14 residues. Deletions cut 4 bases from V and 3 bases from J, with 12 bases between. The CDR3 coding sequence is TGTGCCAGCAGCTCAAACAGGGCGGACACTGAAGCTTTCTTT. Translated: CASSSNRADTEAFF.

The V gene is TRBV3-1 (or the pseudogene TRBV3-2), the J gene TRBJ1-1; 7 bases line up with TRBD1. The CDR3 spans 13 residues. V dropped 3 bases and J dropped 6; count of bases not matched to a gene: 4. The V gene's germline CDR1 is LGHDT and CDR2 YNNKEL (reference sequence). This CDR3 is CASSQKGASEAFF. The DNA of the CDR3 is TGTGCCAGCAGCCAGAAGGGGGCCTCTGAAGCTTTCTTT.

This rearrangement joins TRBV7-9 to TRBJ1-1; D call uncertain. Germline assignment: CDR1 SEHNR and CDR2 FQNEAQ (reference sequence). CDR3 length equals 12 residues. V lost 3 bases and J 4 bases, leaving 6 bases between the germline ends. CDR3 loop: CASSFSGTEAFF. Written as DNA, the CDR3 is TGTGCCAGCAGCTTCTCGGGCACTGAAGCTTTCTTT.

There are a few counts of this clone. The CDR3 sequence: CASSEPRGAGELFF. The DNA of the CDR3 is TGTGCCAGCAGTGAGCCCCGAGGTGCCGGGGAGCTGTTTTTT. The chain uses TRBV28 and TRBJ2-2; the D is unclear. This CDR3 has 14 residues. Germline CDR1 is MDHEN and CDR2 is SYDVKM. Trimming took off 5 bases at V and 6 bases at J, with 13 bases between the two ends.

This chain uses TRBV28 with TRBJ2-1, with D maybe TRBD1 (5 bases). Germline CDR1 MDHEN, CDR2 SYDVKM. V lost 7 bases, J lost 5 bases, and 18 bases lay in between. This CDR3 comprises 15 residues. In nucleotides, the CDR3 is TGTGCCAGCACGAATTTGGGGCTGTGGAACAATGAGCAGTTCTTC. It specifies CASTNLGLWNNEQFF.

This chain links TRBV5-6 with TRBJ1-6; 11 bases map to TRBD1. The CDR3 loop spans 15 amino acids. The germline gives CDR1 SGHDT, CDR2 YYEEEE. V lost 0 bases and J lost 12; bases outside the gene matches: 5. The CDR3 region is CASSLEDRGQVPLHF. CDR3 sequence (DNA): TGTGCCAGCAGCTTGGAGGACAGGGGGCAGGTACCCCTCCACTTT. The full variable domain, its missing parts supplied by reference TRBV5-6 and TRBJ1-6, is DAGVTQSPTHLIKTRGQQVTLRCSPKSGHDTVSWYQQALGQGPQFIFQYYEEEERQRGNFPDRFSGHQFPNYSSELNVNALLLGDSALYLCASSLEDRGQVPLHFGNGTRLTVT.

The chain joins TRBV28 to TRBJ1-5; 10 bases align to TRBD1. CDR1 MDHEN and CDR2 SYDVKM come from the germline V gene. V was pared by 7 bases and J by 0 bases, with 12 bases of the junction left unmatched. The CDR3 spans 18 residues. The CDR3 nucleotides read TGTGCCAGCATAGGGTACCGGGACAGGGGTTATAGCAATCAGCCCCAGCATTTT. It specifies CASIGYRDRGYSNQPQHF.

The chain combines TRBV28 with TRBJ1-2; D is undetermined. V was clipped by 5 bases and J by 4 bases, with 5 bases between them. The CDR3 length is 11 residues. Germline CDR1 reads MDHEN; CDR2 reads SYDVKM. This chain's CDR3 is CASSKAYGYTF. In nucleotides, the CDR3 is TGTGCCAGCAGTAAAGCCTATGGCTACACCTTC.

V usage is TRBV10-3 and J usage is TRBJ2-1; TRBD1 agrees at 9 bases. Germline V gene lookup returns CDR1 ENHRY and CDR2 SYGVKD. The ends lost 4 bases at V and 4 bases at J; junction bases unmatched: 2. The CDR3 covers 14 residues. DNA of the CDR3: TGTGCCATCAGTGCGGGACAGGGATACAATGAGCAGTTCTTC. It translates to CAISAGQGYNEQFF.

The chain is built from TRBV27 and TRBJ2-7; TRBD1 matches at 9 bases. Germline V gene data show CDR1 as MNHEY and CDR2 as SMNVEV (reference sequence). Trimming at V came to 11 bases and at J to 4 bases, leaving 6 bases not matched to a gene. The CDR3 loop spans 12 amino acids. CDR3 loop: CALPGQGYEQYF. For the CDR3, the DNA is TGTGCCCTTCCAGGACAGGGGTACGAGCAGTACTTC.

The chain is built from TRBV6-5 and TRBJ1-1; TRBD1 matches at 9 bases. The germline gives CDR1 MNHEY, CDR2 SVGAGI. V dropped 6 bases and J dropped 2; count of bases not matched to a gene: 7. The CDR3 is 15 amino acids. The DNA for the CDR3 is TGTGCCAGCAGCCACACAGGGGGCGGAAACACTGAAGCTTTCTTT. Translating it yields CASSHTGGGNTEAFF.

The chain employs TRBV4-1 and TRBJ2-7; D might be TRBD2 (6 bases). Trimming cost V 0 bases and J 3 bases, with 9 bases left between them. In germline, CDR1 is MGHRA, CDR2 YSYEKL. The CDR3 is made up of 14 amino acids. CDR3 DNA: TGCGCCAGCAGCCAAGATCCTAGCGTCTACGAGCAGTACTTC. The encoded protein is CASSQDPSVYEQYF.

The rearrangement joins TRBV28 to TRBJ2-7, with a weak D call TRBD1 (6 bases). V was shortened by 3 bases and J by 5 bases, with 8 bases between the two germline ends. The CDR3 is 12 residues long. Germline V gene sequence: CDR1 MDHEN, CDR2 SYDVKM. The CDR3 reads CASSFTGNEQYF. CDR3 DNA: TGTGCCAGCAGTTTTACAGGGAACGAGCAGTACTTC.

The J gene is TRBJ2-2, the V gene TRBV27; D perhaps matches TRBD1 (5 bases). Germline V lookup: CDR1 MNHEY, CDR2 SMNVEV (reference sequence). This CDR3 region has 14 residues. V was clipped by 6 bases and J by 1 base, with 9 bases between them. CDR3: CASRLRVNTGELFF. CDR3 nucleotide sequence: TGTGCCAGCAGACTCAGGGTGAACACCGGGGAGCTGTTTTTT.

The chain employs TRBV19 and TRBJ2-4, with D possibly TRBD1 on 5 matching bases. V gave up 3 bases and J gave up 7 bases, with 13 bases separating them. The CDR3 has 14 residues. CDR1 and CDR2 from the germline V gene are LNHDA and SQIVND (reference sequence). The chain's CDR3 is CASSMQRTRNIQYF. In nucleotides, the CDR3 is TGTGCCAGTAGTATGCAAAGGACACGCAACATTCAGTACTTC.

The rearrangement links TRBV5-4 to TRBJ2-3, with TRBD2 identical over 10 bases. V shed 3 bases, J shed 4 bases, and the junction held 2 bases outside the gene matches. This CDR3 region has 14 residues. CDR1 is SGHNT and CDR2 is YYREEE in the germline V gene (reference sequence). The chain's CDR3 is CASSSSGSSDTQYF. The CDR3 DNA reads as TGTGCCAGCAGCTCTAGCGGGAGCTCAGATACGCAGTATTTT.